The subject of this entry is one T cell receptor beta chain. The target of this receptor is not known. Per-nucleotide qualities are absent, and no much larger clonotype sits a single base away. Other nucleotide sequences in the sample specify the same CDR3. This sample was included in a study of shared clonotypes between healthy human individuals (dated by TCRdb to 2020 to 2022). Notes on the research overall: The cohort comprised a couple of women and a few men aged 18 to 49 years. Libraries were prepared and TCR repertoires were sequenced by different laboratories using diverse techniques, in order to increase sequencing depth and limit assay-specific biases. For each donor, CD4 naive and CD4 memory were each given three plates, CD8 naive was given two plates, and CD8 memory was given one plate. Each donor's leukapheresis produced roughly between about 0.8 and 8.9 billion PBMCs. Blood TCR repertoires of 5 or 6 healthy adults were deeply sequenced to estimate repertoire size and the extent of clonotype sharing between individuals.

Summary of the overall study and its limitations: Higher generation probabilities were observed for clonotypes shared by all four sorted-subset donors than for non-shared clonotypes. When a few donors were compared, the shared fraction of clonotypes was around 5.1% for naive CD4, around 3.5% for naive CD8, 2% to 2.5% for memory CD4, and under 0.5% for memory CD8. Estimated clonotype richness was generally larger for naive than for memory subsets. The genetic and exposure-history diversity represented was limited by the small number of donors. Pairwise subsampling led to the expectation that sequencing depth would affect the degree of clonotype sharing among donors. Sampling was restricted to blood, and TCR repertoires in tissues likely differ from the TCR repertoires found in blood. Rarefaction of sorted-subset datasets indicated incomplete sequencing despite the large sequencing depth.

TCR CDR3 regions were amplified from genomic DNA by multiplex PCR using the deep immunoSEQ assay. Extracted genomic DNA from each cell subset was spread evenly across all wells of several immunoSEQ 96-well plates, with each plate serving as a replicate. For sorted subsets, each replicate PCR was loaded with 200 ng genomic DNA, equivalent to 30,000 or so T cell genomes. The purified libraries were quantified using a Qubit 3.0 fluorometer, sized with a Bioanalyzer 2100, and then quantified again using the KAPA Library Quantification kit. Every immunoSEQ 96-well plate was sequenced on a separate single-read 150-cycle Illumina NextSeq 550 flow cell. The source study handled its data this way. Because the immunoSEQ output held only junctional sequences and lacked quality scores, the filtering could not match the filtering applied to full-length reads. Sequences were annotated with PyIR, a Python wrapper for IgBLAST v1.9, and V/J genes and CDR3 were assigned using IMGT germline references. Any read was removed if the V/J assignment was weak (E-value above 1e-6), the CDR3 was missing, or the read contained stop codons, out-of-frame junctions, or ambiguous translated residues. V3J clonotypes were defined as sequences sharing an identical inferred V gene, J gene, and CDR3 amino acid sequence. Percentage overlap between repertoires was computed as shared unique clonotypes divided by the size of the smaller repertoire. Three approaches were used to assess repertoire richness: RTK rarefaction, the Chao1 estimator, and Recon v2.1 estimates of unobserved clonotypes. OLGA was used to compute generation probabilities for all TCRbeta clonotypes that the gDNA method yielded from a few donors. What TCRdb holds here is the immuneACCESS table cut down to in-frame rearrangements. Part of the clones is not present; checked against another copy, under half of the missing clones reflect an unresolved V gene, and the others are unexplained. The V and J calls and the clone size are those of that table, but D and trimming were determined from the DNA. In this sample the table shows millions of clones, around 95% of which occur a single time. The ten most abundant clones make up 0.13% of the sample.

The donors were healthy, HIV-negative adults with no recently reported acute infections or vaccinations. Only Caucasian adults living in Nashville, Tennessee, USA were represented among the donors. Magnetic negative selection was used to enrich CD4+ T cells, after which naive cells were positively selected on CD45RA and the negative fraction became the memory subset. Blood was obtained by leukapheresis, after which PBMCs were separated by Ficoll-Histopaque density gradient centrifugation and cryopreserved in liquid nitrogen vapor phase. Purity and quantity of every magnetically sorted T cell population were checked by analytical flow cytometry. Each sorted fraction had its genomic DNA isolated and then quantified by UV absorbance on a Nanodrop 2000c. This clonotype was obtained from a man aged 18 to 35 in good health. Sequencing was carried out using naive CD4+ T cells sorted from blood. Interpreted using the paper, the cell subset or site label stands for: CD45RA+ positively selected.

The CDR3 is CASSLWGEQYF. The DNA is TGTGCCAGCAGTTTATGGGGAGAGCAGTACTTC. The V gene is TRBV28 and the J gene is TRBJ2-7; the D gene identity is not certain. The CDR3 spans 11 residues, from the cysteine through the phenylalanine. Only the CDR3 part of the read is kept: 33 bases, read in frame from the first base. V and J are truncated by 0 bases and 7 bases respectively, leaving an intervening sequence of 4 bases. CDR1 and CDR2, looked up from the germline V gene, are MDHEN and SYDVKM.